This TCR beta chain emerged from a study of early T cells in non-severe SARS-CoV-2 infection. There are many counts of this clonotype. Its specificity is not known. TCRdb itself ran the 5' RACE reads through MiXCR, one entry per CDR3 protein. The sample consists of some 91,000 distinct CDR3 sequences, about 13% of them appearing once. Study results and limitations: Lookups in VDJdb leaned toward anti-spike CD8 responses and missed private and CD4 specificities.

The V and J ends lost 4 bases and 10 bases respectively, with 20 bases between them. The length of the CDR3 is 14 residues. The germline gives CDR1 SGHRS, CDR2 YFSETQ. This sequence joins TRBV5-1 and TRBJ1-1; D not certain. The sequenced material came from whole blood. The clonotype comes from an adult who was a healthcare worker with PCR-confirmed SARS-CoV-2 infection or an uninfected control (not recorded which). Here the CDR3 reads CASSPAFGDPIAFF. The CDR3 DNA follows: TGCGCCAGCAGCCCGGCCTTTGGGGATCCAATAGCTTTCTTT.